Sequencing of this TCR beta chain was carried out in a study of Tregs in tolerant kidney transplant recipients. Sequenced by immunoSEQ multiplex PCR; TCRdb stores in-frame clones only, minus some. The ten most abundant clones cover 0.83% of a sample with under 55,000 clones. This CDR3 has 13 amino acids. J was trimmed by 4 bases and V by 10 bases; bases with no gene match: 8. CDR1 LNHDA and CDR2 SQIVND come from the germline V gene (reference sequence). Points on this clone: The read finishes 3 residues shy of the CDR3 end, and the germline J gene is used to complete it.

The TCR comes from a human donor who received a combined kidney and bone marrow transplant. The chain couples TRBV19 to TRBJ2-5, with 8 bases fitting TRBD1. Here the sequenced sample was CD4+ T cells from blood, taken before the transplant. The CDR3 is CAKQGARRETQYF. The CDR3 DNA, read in part, is TGTGCCAAGCAGGGGGCTCGTCGAGAGACC.